A selection of T cell receptor beta chains follows, all from one sample in a study of blood T cell repertoires in COVID-19. Assay: immunoSEQ multiplex PCR; the TCRdb copy retains only in-frame clones and omits some. The repertoire holds around 200,000 clones, around 90% seen once, with 2.7% in the top ten. Material: peripheral blood. The receptors derive from a man aged 35-49 years with active or convalescent COVID-19. Both conserved end residues are part of each CDR3. The D gene is left open where the match is weak. Rows may omit the clone size; those that give it use once, few, many or a size class.

J: TRBJ1-1
V: TRBV3-1/TRBV3-2
size: few
D: TRBD1
DNA: TGTGCCAGCAGCCTGAACAGGGGCGATAGTGAAGCTTTCTTT
CDR3: CASSLNRGDSEAFF

J: TRBJ2-5
V: TRBV6-1
size: .
D: TRBD2
DNA: TGTGCCAGCAGTGAGCTAGCGGGGGACCAAGAGACCCAGTACTTC
CDR3: CASSELAGDQETQYF

J: TRBJ2-7
V: TRBV9
size: .
D: TRBD2
DNA: TGTGCCAGCAGCGTAGCCCCCACGACTAGCGGGGGCTACGAGCAGTACTTC
CDR3: CASSVAPTTSGGYEQYF

J: TRBJ2-3
V: TRBV18
size: .
D: TRBD2
DNA: TGTGCCAGCTCTCGTCCCGGACTAGCGGGGGGGCCGAGACGAGATACGCAGTATTTT
CDR3: CASSRPGLAGGPRRDTQYF

J: TRBJ2-7
V: TRBV13
size: once
D: TRBD1
DNA: TGTGCCAGCAGCTTAACAAGGGGGCCCTACGAGCAGTACTTC
CDR3: CASSLTRGPYEQYF

J: TRBJ1-2
V: TRBV6-6
size: .
D: .
DNA: TGTGCCAGCAGTAATGAACAGGGTTTCGGCTATGGCTACACCTTC
CDR3: CASSNEQGFGYGYTF

J: TRBJ2-1
V: TRBV18
size: .
D: TRBD2
DNA: TGTGCCAGCTCACCACTAGCGGGGGGGTTTGATGAGCAGTTCTTC
CDR3: CASSPLAGGFDEQFF

J: TRBJ2-1
V: TRBV19
size: .
D: TRBD2
DNA: TGTGCCAGTAGTACCGGACTAGTGTTGGAGAATGAGCAGTTCTTC
CDR3: CASSTGLVLENEQFF

J: TRBJ1-6
V: TRBV4-3
size: .
D: .
DNA: TGCGCCAGCAGCCAGGACAGAAATAATTCACCCCTCCACTTT
CDR3: CASSQDRNNSPLHF

J: TRBJ1-1
V: TRBV7-2
size: once
D: .
DNA: TGTGCCAGCAGCTTAGCCCCCAGGGGTGACACTGAAGCTTTCTTT
CDR3: CASSLAPRGDTEAFF

J: TRBJ1-2
V: TRBV9
size: .
D: .
DNA: TGTGCCAGCAGCGTATGGGTGGAGGGAGGGTATGGCTACACCTTC
CDR3: CASSVWVEGGYGYTF

J: TRBJ1-4
V: TRBV30
size: few
D: TRBD1
DNA: TGTGCCTGGAGGCGGACAGGGGGCGGAGAAAAACTGTTTTTT
CDR3: CAWRRTGGGEKLFF

J: TRBJ1-3
V: TRBV4-3
size: once
D: .
DNA: TGCGCCAGCAGCCAAGAACACAGGTCTGGAAACACCATATATTTT
CDR3: CASSQEHRSGNTIYF

J: TRBJ2-1
V: TRBV5-1
size: .
D: TRBD2
DNA: TGCGCCAGCAGACTAACCGCGGGGGGGCCGTACAATGAGCAGTTCTTC
CDR3: CASRLTAGGPYNEQFF

J: TRBJ2-3
V: TRBV9
size: .
D: TRBD2
DNA: TGTGCCAGCAGCGTCCAACTAGCGGGGGGGCAGGGAGATACGCAGTATTTT
CDR3: CASSVQLAGGQGDTQYF

J: TRBJ1-5
V: TRBV11-1
size: .
D: .
DNA: TGTGCCAGCAGCTTAGCCAGGAATCAGCCCCAGCATTTT
CDR3: CASSLARNQPQHF

J: TRBJ1-4
V: TRBV14
size: .
D: .
DNA: TGTGCCAGCAGCCAAGATGAATCGGGATGGTGGGCTAATGAAAAACTGTTTTTT
CDR3: CASSQDESGWWANEKLFF

J: TRBJ2-1
V: TRBV6-1
size: .
D: .
DNA: TGTGCCAGCAGTGAAGAGCGGAGCTCCTACAATGAGCAGTTCTTC
CDR3: CASSEERSSYNEQFF

J: TRBJ2-3
V: TRBV5-4
size: .
D: .
DNA: TGTGCCAGCAGGGAGGGACTGACCGTAGCAGATACGCAGTATTTT
CDR3: CASREGLTVADTQYF

J: TRBJ1-1
V: TRBV27
size: .
D: .
DNA: TGTGCCAGCAGTTTACAGGCAGGGGTAAGGGCTGAAGCTTTCTTT
CDR3: CASSLQAGVRAEAFF

J: TRBJ1-4
V: TRBV5-6
size: few
D: .
DNA: TGTGCCAGCAGCTTTTTCGAGGTTGAAAAACTGTTTTTT
CDR3: CASSFFEVEKLFF

J: TRBJ2-1
V: TRBV3-1/TRBV3-2
size: .
D: .
DNA: TGTGCCAGCAGCCCCGAAGATTCTAGCAGGAATGAGCAGTTCTTC
CDR3: CASSPEDSSRNEQFF

J: TRBJ2-3
V: TRBV19
size: .
D: TRBD2
DNA: TGTGCCAGTAGTATAGATCGTGATAGCGGGATAAGCACAGATACGCAGTATTTT
CDR3: CASSIDRDSGISTDTQYF

J: TRBJ1-2
V: TRBV9
size: .
D: TRBD1
DNA: TGTGCCAGCAGCGTAGGGGTTCGGGGACAGGGCTATGGCTACACCTTC
CDR3: CASSVGVRGQGYGYTF

J: TRBJ2-3
V: TRBV5-1
size: once
D: TRBD2
DNA: TGCGCCAGCAGCCTTGGGACTAGCGGGGGGTACACAGATACGCAGTATTTT
CDR3: CASSLGTSGGYTDTQYF

J: TRBJ2-7
V: TRBV19
size: .
D: TRBD1
DNA: TGTGCCAGTAGTAGGGACAGCTCCTACGAGCAGTACTTC
CDR3: CASSRDSSYEQYF

J: TRBJ2-1
V: TRBV28
size: once
D: TRBD1
DNA: TGTGCCAGCAGTTCCCCCGGGACAGGGTTCAATGAGCAGTTCTTC
CDR3: CASSSPGTGFNEQFF

J: TRBJ2-1
V: TRBV11-3
size: .
D: TRBD2
DNA: TGTGCCAGCAGCTCCCCCGTAGCGGGGGGGTTAAATGAGCAGTTCTTC
CDR3: CASSSPVAGGLNEQFF

J: TRBJ2-5
V: TRBV5-1
size: once
D: TRBD2
DNA: TGCGCCAGCAGCTGGGGACTAGCGGAAGAGACCCAGTACTTC
CDR3: CASSWGLAEETQYF

J: TRBJ2-1
V: TRBV11-3
size: .
D: TRBD2
DNA: TGTGCCAGCAGCCCCGGGACTAGCATCACCAATGAGCAGTTCTTC
CDR3: CASSPGTSITNEQFF

J: TRBJ2-5
V: TRBV12-3/TRBV12-4
size: .
D: .
DNA: TGTGCCAGCAGTTTTCAGGAGACCCAGTACTTC
CDR3: CASSFQETQYF

J: TRBJ2-5
V: TRBV9
size: .
D: TRBD1
DNA: TGTGCCAGCAGCCCAGGGACAGTCCAAGAGACCCAGTACTTC
CDR3: CASSPGTVQETQYF

J: TRBJ2-3
V: TRBV25-1
size: .
D: TRBD1
DNA: TGTGCCAGCAGTGAGGTCTCGGGACAGGGGGCCGAAGATACGCAGTATTTT
CDR3: CASSEVSGQGAEDTQYF

J: TRBJ2-4
V: TRBV5-8
size: .
D: .
DNA: TGTGCCAGCAGCCCGAAAAACATTCAGTACTTC
CDR3: CASSPKNIQYF

J: TRBJ1-2
V: TRBV11-2
size: .
D: .
DNA: TGTGCCAGCAGCTTAGATCGGGTGTCGGGAGGCTACACCTTC
CDR3: CASSLDRVSGGYTF

J: TRBJ1-5
V: TRBV19
size: .
D: .
DNA: TGTGCCAGCTTAGGGGTAAATAATCAGCCCCAGCATTTT
CDR3: CASLGVNNQPQHF

J: TRBJ2-5
V: TRBV4-2
size: .
D: TRBD1
DNA: TGTGCCAGCAGCCAAGACGGGACAGGTGAGACCCAGTACTTC
CDR3: CASSQDGTGETQYF

J: TRBJ2-3
V: TRBV7-9
size: few
D: TRBD1
DNA: TGTGCCAGCAGCCCCGGACAGGGCAGCACAGATACGCAGTATTTT
CDR3: CASSPGQGSTDTQYF

J: TRBJ2-5
V: TRBV5-8
size: .
D: .
DNA: TGTGCCAGCAGCTGGGAGAGAGAGACCCAGTACTTC
CDR3: CASSWERETQYF

J: TRBJ2-1
V: TRBV7-9
size: .
D: TRBD2
DNA: TGTGCCAGCAGCCCGGACGGGGGGGCCTACAATGAGCAGTTCTTC
CDR3: CASSPDGGAYNEQFF

J: TRBJ2-5
V: TRBV28
size: .
D: TRBD1
DNA: TGTGCCAGCAGTTTATTACAGGGGAGAGAGACCCAGTACTTC
CDR3: CASSLLQGRETQYF

J: TRBJ2-2
V: TRBV27
size: .
D: .
DNA: TGTGCCAGCAGTTTATTATCAGGGGGAGGAAGCGGGGAGCTGTTTTTT
CDR3: CASSLLSGGGSGELFF

J: TRBJ1-6
V: TRBV6-2/TRBV6-3
size: once
D: .
DNA: TGTGCCAGCAGTTACAGGCGGGGCGCGCATAATTCACCCCTCCACTTT
CDR3: CASSYRRGAHNSPLHF

J: TRBJ1-4
V: TRBV10-3
size: .
D: .
DNA: TGTGCCATCAGATTCGTTGAACAAGAAAAACTGTTTTTT
CDR3: CAIRFVEQEKLFF

J: TRBJ2-1
V: TRBV5-1
size: .
D: TRBD1
DNA: TGCGCCAGCAGCATAACCCTTGGACAGGGCGGACGAAATGAGCAGTTCTTC
CDR3: CASSITLGQGGRNEQFF

J: TRBJ2-2
V: TRBV7-9
size: .
D: .
DNA: TGTGCCAGCAGGAGACAGGGAGGCACCGGGGAGCTGTTTTTT
CDR3: CASRRQGGTGELFF

J: TRBJ1-1
V: TRBV5-4
size: .
D: .
DNA: TGTGCCAGCAGCGGGACACCTAACACTGAAGCTTTCTTT
CDR3: CASSGTPNTEAFF

J: TRBJ2-1
V: TRBV7-2
size: once
D: .
DNA: TGTGCCAGCAGCTTCCGACTAGTTGGTGAGCAGTTCTTC
CDR3: CASSFRLVGEQFF

J: TRBJ1-6
V: TRBV7-8
size: .
D: TRBD1
DNA: TGTGCCAGCAGCCCTACGGACAGGGGGTTTGGTTCACCCCTCCACTTT
CDR3: CASSPTDRGFGSPLHF

J: TRBJ2-5
V: TRBV28
size: .
D: TRBD2
DNA: TGTGCCAGTGGGGGGACTAGCGGTCGATGGACCCAGTACTTC
CDR3: CASGGTSGRWTQYF

J: TRBJ1-6
V: TRBV12-3/TRBV12-4
size: .
D: TRBD1
DNA: TGTGCCACCTCCCGACAGGGCCATTCACCCCTCCACTTT
CDR3: CATSRQGHSPLHF

J: TRBJ2-1
V: TRBV5-1
size: .
D: TRBD1
DNA: TGCGCCAGCAGCAAGTCACTAGGGGGCGATGAGCAGTTCTTC
CDR3: CASSKSLGGDEQFF

J: TRBJ2-7
V: TRBV7-3
size: .
D: TRBD1
DNA: TGTGCCAGCAGCTTAAGTGGACAGGGAGAGTACGAGCAGTACTTC
CDR3: CASSLSGQGEYEQYF

J: TRBJ2-7
V: TRBV6-5
size: .
D: TRBD1
DNA: TGTGCCAGCAGGAAGGACAGGGGTCTCTCCTACGAGCAGTACTTC
CDR3: CASRKDRGLSYEQYF

J: TRBJ1-4
V: TRBV19
size: .
D: .
DNA: TGTGCCAGTGAGCAACAGGGCTTCAATGAAAAACTGTTTTTT
CDR3: CASEQQGFNEKLFF

J: TRBJ1-4
V: TRBV11-3
size: few
D: .
DNA: TGTGCCAGCAGCCAACAGGGTACGCATGAAAAACTGTTTTTT
CDR3: CASSQQGTHEKLFF

J: TRBJ2-5
V: TRBV28
size: .
D: .
DNA: TGTGCCAGCAACCCCGGAGGGCATCAAGAGACCCAGTACTTC
CDR3: CASNPGGHQETQYF

J: TRBJ1-5
V: TRBV5-5
size: .
D: TRBD1
DNA: TGTGCCAGCAGCTCCGACAGGGGGAGCAATCAGCCCCAGCATTTT
CDR3: CASSSDRGSNQPQHF